This TCR beta chain comes out of a study of cytomegalovirus exposure and HLA in healthy donors. For this clone: Its target is not known.

Findings and caveats of the study: The number of N-insertions in an Asian-associated ancestry cluster was reportedly below the 666-donor mean in a later analysis. Most TCR sequences showed up rarely, but some public TCRs showed up in many donors. A later analysis showed that HLA-associated TCR beta chains had undergone more clonal expansion than equally common others.

Germline loops: CDR1 SEHNR, CDR2 FQNEAQ (reference sequence). V shed 1 base and J shed 5 bases, with 11 bases lying between them. The CDR3 is made up of 14 amino acids. 13 Jbeta primers and 60 Vbeta primers were used for the PCR. Generated by immunoSEQ multiplex PCR, the TCRdb table keeps only in-frame clones and is missing some. Here the sample spans over 150,000 clones, approximately 80% being singletons. The TCR was taken from a woman in her 30s in good health and CMV-seronegative. The gene calls are TRBV7-9 and TRBJ1-2, with D possibly being TRBD1 (5 bases). The material sequenced was PBMCs. CDR3 region: CASSLEQGLYGYTF. Written as DNA, the CDR3 is TGTGCCAGCAGCTTAGAGCAGGGCCTATATGGCTACACCTTC.